This T cell receptor beta chain was sequenced in a study of blood T cell repertoires in COVID-19. Study information: COVID-19 samples, acute and convalescent, were from the United States, Italy and Spain.

Participants came from about two dozen US areas, aged roughly 18 to 89 years. Recovered participants had two consecutive negative NP/OP PCR tests, healthcare professional clearance, or symptom resolution. Authors' data handling: Reference gene primers were amplified, and this amplification served to estimate nucleated cell counts. Profiling relied on immunoSEQ multiplex PCR, and the TCRdb table lists in-frame clones only, not all of them. Clone size and the V and J calls come from that table; the DNA yielded D and trimming. The sample lists around 300,000 clones, over 80% occurring once. Per the germline V gene, CDR1 is GTSNPN and CDR2 is SVGIG (reference sequence). The CDR3 has 15 residues. The ends were cut back, 1 base at V and 8 bases at J, with 19 bases in the middle.

Sample: PBMCs or T cells enriched from blood (not recorded which). V and J are TRBV30 and TRBJ2-3; D may be TRBD2 (6 bases). The TCR sequence derives from a man younger than 40 who had recovered from COVID-19. CDR3 sequence: CAWSAPWRGYVTQYF. The CDR3 region has the DNA TGTGCCTGGAGTGCTCCCTGGCGGGGTTATGTTACGCAGTATTTT.